The following is a TCR beta chain sequence with its context. The sample originates from a study of cytomegalovirus exposure and HLA in healthy donors. Looking at the study overall: There were 100 million to 130 million unique TCR beta sequences, drawn from approximately 180 million T cells, in an earlier analysis.

Both 60 Vbeta primers and 13 Jbeta primers went into the PCR. Sequencing used immunoSEQ multiplex PCR; TCRdb keeps in-frame clones, though not all of them. Seen here are 100,000 to 150,000 clones, approximately 82% observed once, and the top ten hold roughly 2.6%. Germline V gene data show CDR1 as SQVTM and CDR2 as ANQGSEA. The CDR3 extends over 14 amino acids. V lost 8 bases, J lost 0 bases, and 7 bases stayed unmatched. The sample comprised PBMCs. The V call is TRBV29-1, the J call TRBJ1-1, with TRBD1 matching 9 bases. This sequence was found in a man in his fifties in good health and CMV-seronegative. The DNA for the CDR3 is TGCAGCACCTGGACAGGGGACATGAACACTGAAGCTTTCTTT. It codes for CSTWTGDMNTEAFF.